The T cell receptor beta chain described here comes from a study of cytomegalovirus exposure and HLA in healthy donors. The PCR ran on 60 Vbeta and 13 Jbeta primers. The repertoire was sequenced with immunoSEQ multiplex PCR; TCRdb's copy has only in-frame clones and lacks some. Of under 200,000 clones listed, around nine tenths are singletons. This clone was seen only a few times. Its antigen is as yet unknown. Donors were nominally healthy when sampled, though unrecorded immune exposures were likely. Overall study findings and caveats: Cytomegalovirus association was assigned to approximately 160 TCR beta chains.

This CDR3 comprises 12 residues. Germline lookup yields CDR1 SGHTS and CDR2 YDEGEE. The V end lost 0 bases, the J end lost 8 bases, and 7 bases lay between the germline ends. The clonotype comes from a woman in her 30s in good health and CMV-seronegative. Sequences were obtained from PBMCs. The V and J genes are TRBV5-8 and TRBJ2-3, with D tentatively TRBD1 (5 bases). The chain's CDR3 is CASSLVQGTQYF. Written as DNA, the CDR3 is TGTGCCAGCAGCTTGGTTCAGGGTACGCAGTATTTT. The full variable domain, rest sourced from reference TRBV5-8 and TRBJ2-3, is EAGVTQSPTHLIKTRGQQATLRCSPISGHTSVYWYQQALGLGLQFLLWYDEGEERNRGNFPPRFSGRQFPNYSSELNVNALELEDSALYLCASSLVQGTQYFGPGTRLTVL.